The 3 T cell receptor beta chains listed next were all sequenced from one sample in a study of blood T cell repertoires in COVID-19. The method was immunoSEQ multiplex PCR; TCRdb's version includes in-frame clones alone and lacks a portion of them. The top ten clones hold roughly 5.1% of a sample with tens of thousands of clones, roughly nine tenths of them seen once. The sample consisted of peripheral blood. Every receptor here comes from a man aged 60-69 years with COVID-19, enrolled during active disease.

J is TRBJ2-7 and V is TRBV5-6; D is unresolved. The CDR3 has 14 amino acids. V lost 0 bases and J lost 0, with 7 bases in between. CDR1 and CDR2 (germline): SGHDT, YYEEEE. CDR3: CASSLGPFSYEQYF. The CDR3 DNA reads TGTGCCAGCAGCTTGGGGCCGTTCTCCTACGAGCAGTACTTC. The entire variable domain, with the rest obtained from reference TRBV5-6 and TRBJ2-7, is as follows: DAGVTQSPTHLIKTRGQQVTLRCSPKSGHDTVSWYQQALGQGPQFIFQYYEEEERQRGNFPDRFSGHQFPNYSSELNVNALLLGDSALYLCASSLGPFSYEQYFGPGTRLTVT.

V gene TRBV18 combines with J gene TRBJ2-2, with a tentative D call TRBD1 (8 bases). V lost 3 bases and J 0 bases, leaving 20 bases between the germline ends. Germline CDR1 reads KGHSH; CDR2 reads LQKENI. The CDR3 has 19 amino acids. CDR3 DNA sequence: TGTGCCAGCTCACCTGGGACAGGAGAACTAGCGTCGAACACCGGGGAGCTGTTTTTT. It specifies CASSPGTGELASNTGELFF.

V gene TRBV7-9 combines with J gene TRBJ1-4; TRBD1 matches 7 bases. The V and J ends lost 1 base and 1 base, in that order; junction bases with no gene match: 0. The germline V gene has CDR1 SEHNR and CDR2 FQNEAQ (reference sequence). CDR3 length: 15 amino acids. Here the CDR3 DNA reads TGTGCCAGCAGCTTAGACAGGGGAACTAATGAAAAACTGTTTTTT. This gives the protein CASSLDRGTNEKLFF. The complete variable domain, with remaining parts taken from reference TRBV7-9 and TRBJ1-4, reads DTGVSQNPRHKITKRGQNVTFRCDPISEHNRLYWYRQTLGQGPEFLTYFQNEAQLEKSRLLSDRFSAERPKGSFSTLEIQRTEQGDSAMYLCASSLDRGTNEKLFFGSGTQLSVL.